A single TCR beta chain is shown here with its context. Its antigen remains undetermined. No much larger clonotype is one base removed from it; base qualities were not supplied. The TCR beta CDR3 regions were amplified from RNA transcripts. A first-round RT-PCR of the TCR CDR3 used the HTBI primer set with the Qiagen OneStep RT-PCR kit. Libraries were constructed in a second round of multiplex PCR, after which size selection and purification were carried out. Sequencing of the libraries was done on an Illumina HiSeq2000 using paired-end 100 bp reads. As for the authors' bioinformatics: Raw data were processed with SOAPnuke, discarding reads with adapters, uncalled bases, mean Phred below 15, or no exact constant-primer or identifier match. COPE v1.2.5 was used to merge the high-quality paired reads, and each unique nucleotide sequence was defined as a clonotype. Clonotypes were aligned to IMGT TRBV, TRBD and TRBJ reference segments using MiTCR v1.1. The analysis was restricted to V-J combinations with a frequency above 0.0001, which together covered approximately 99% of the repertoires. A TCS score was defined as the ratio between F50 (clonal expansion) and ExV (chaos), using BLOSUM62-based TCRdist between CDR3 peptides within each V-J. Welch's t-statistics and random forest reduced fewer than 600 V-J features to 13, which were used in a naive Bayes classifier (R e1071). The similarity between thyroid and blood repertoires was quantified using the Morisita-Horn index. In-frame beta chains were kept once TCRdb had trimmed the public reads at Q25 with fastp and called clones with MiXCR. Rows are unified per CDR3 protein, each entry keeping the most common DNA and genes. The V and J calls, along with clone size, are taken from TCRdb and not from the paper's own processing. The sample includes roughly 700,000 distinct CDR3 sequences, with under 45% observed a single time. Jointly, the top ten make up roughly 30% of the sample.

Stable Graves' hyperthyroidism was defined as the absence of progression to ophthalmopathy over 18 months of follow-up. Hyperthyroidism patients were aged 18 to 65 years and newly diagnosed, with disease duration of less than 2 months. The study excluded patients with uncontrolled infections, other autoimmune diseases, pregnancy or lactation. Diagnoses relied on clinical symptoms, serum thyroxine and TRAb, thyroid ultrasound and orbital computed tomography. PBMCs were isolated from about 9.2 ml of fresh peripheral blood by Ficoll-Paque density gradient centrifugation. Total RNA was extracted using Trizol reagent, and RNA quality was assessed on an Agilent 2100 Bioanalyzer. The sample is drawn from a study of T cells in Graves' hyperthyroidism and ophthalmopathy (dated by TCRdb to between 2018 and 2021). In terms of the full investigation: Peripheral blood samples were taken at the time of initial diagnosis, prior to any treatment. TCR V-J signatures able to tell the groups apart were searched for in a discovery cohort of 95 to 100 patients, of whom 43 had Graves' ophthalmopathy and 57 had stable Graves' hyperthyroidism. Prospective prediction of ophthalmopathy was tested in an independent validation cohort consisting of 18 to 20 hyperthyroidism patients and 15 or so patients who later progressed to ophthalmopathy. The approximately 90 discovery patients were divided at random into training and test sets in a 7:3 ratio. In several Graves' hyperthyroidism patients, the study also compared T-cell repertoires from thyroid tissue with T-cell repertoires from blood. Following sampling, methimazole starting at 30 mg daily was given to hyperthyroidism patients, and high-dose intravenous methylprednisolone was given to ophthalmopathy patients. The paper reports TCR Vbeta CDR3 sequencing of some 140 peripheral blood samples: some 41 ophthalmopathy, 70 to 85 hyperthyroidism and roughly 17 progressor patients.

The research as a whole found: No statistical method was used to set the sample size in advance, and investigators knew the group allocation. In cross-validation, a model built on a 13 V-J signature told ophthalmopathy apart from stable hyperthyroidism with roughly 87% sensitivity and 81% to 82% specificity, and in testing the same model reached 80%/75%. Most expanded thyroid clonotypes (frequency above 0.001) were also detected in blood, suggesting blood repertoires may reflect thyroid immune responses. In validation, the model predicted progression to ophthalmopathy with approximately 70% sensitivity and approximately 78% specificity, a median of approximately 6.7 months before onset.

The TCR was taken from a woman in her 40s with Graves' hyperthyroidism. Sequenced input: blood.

The nucleotide sequence reads as follows: TGCAGTGCTAGAGAGCCCAGCGGAAACACTGAAGCTTTCTTT. It codes for CSAREPSGNTEAFF. The chain employs TRBV20-1 and TRBJ1-1, with no D gene named confidently. V loses 0 bases of germline sequence and J loses 2 bases, and the interval between the two ends is 10 bases. The germline V gene (reference sequence) gives CDR1 as DFQATT and CDR2 as SNEGSKA. From the cysteine through the phenylalanine, the CDR3 covers 14 amino acids. Of all the DNA, just the CDR3 is kept, 42 bases in frame from base 1.